This passage covers 9 T cell receptor beta chains from one sample sequenced in a study of shared clonotypes between healthy human individuals. Method: immunoSEQ multiplex PCR; TCRdb's copy keeps in-frame clones and lacks some. The sample carries approximately 650,000 clones, nearly 97% recorded once. Naive CD8 cells lacked CD45RO and underwent positive selection for CCR7, leaving out terminally differentiated effector memory CD45RA+ cells. Sequencing used naive CD8+ T cells sorted from blood. All receptors derive from a woman in her twenties or thirties in good health.

This sequence joins TRBV11-2 and TRBJ2-7; D is uncertain. The CDR3 is 13 amino acids. V was shortened by 5 bases and J by 2 bases, with 10 bases between the two germline ends. The germline V gene has CDR1 SGHAT and CDR2 FQNNGV. The CDR3 here is CASSETLTYEQYF. The CDR3, as DNA: TGTGCCAGCAGCGAAACACTGACCTACGAGCAGTACTTC.

The chain is built from TRBV27 and TRBJ1-5; D is unclear. The CDR3 totals 13 residues. V lost 3 bases to trimming and J lost 2 bases, with 5 bases between them. Looked up from germline, CDR1 is MNHEY and CDR2 is SMNVEV (reference sequence). The CDR3 nucleotides read TGTGCCAGCAGTTTTGCGCGCAATCAGCCCCAGCATTTT. Translated, it gives CASSFARNQPQHF.

The chain is built from TRBV2 and TRBJ2-1; D perhaps matches TRBD1 (5 bases). The length of the CDR3 is 15 residues. Germline loops: CDR1 SNHLY, CDR2 FYNNEI. V was shortened by 4 bases and J by 0 bases, with 10 bases between the two germline ends. The CDR3 DNA reads as TGTGCCAGCAGTGGTCAGACAGACTCCTACAATGAGCAGTTCTTC. As protein: CASSGQTDSYNEQFF.

V gene TRBV30 combines with J gene TRBJ2-7; D remains ambiguous. Germline V lookup: CDR1 GTSNPN, CDR2 SVGIG (reference sequence). CDR3 length: 12 residues. The ends were cut back, 1 base at V and 2 bases at J, with 6 bases in the middle. This CDR3 is CAWSAVAYEQYF. CDR3 coding DNA: TGTGCCTGGAGTGCAGTCGCCTACGAGCAGTACTTC.

The chain couples TRBV9 to TRBJ2-1, with TRBD2 matching over 7 bases. V was pared by 7 bases and J by 6 bases, with 4 bases of the junction left unmatched. CDR3 length equals 12 residues. Per the germline V gene, CDR1 is SGDLS and CDR2 is YYNGEE. The CDR3 reads CASSTSFNEQFF. CDR3 nucleotides: TGTGCCAGCTCGACTAGCTTCAATGAGCAGTTCTTC.

CDR3: CASSQGPGQGEQFF. Here the CDR3 DNA reads TGCGCCAGCAGCCAAGGGCCGGGACAGGGAGAGCAGTTCTTC. This sequence joins TRBV4-1 and TRBJ2-1, with 9 positions matching TRBD1. The germline CDR1 and CDR2 sequences are MGHRA and YSYEKL. CDR3 length: 14 residues. With V trimmed by 1 base and J by 10 bases, 5 bases remained unmatched.

The V and J genes are TRBV19 and TRBJ1-5, with unresolved D. In germline, CDR1 is LNHDA, CDR2 SQIVND (reference sequence). Deletions cut 0 bases from V and 6 bases from J, with 18 bases between. This CDR3 spans 17 amino acids. CDR3 DNA sequence: TGTGCCAGTAGTATAGACTCTCGGGTGCCCGCGATTCAGCCCCAGCATTTT. This translates into CASSIDSRVPAIQPQHF. The entire variable domain, with the rest obtained from reference TRBV19 and TRBJ1-5, is as follows: DGGITQSPKYLFRKEGQNVTLSCEQNLNHDAMYWYRQDPGQGLRLIYYSQIVNDFQKGDIAEGYSVSREKKESFPLTVTSAQKNPTAFYLCASSIDSRVPAIQPQHFGDGTRLSIL.

This chain connects TRBV4-2 to TRBJ1-1; D perhaps matches TRBD1 (6 bases). V was pared by 1 base and J by 3 bases, with 9 bases between. This CDR3 comprises 14 residues. The V gene's germline CDR1 is LGHNA and CDR2 YNFKEQ. Here the CDR3 DNA reads TGTGCCAGCAGCCAAGGTACAGGGTACACTGAAGCTTTCTTT. Translating gives CASSQGTGYTEAFF.

This clone was recorded only once. This chain connects TRBV2 to TRBJ1-2; D perhaps matches TRBD1 (5 bases). CDR1 is SNHLY and CDR2 is FYNNEI in the germline V gene. Trimming left V 10 bases short and J 2 bases short, with 26 bases between. The CDR3 is 17 amino acids. The CDR3 DNA follows: TGTGCCACGATAGCGGCAGGGATTGGGCGTTCGAACTATGGCTACACCTTC. It yields the protein CATIAAGIGRSNYGYTF.